The clone carrying this T cell receptor beta chain has a count of ten or more. Antigen: not known. This entry belongs to a study of post-analysis software for immune sequencing data. General study points: When patients were compared with controls, about 5 TRBV segments were more frequent, TRBV5-6, TRBV5-1 and TRBV20-1 among them.

The germline CDR1 and CDR2 sequences are SGHRS and YFSETQ. Trimming removed 0 bases from V and 5 bases from J, with 10 bases in between. The CDR3 consists of 14 residues. TCR beta libraries were prepared from cDNA with unique molecular identifiers. TCRdb passed the PCR reads through MiXCR, listing each CDR3 protein once. The profile shows 450,000 to 700,000 distinct CDR3 sequences, around 47% of them singletons. This chain connects TRBV5-1 to TRBJ2-3; D call uncertain. The sequenced material came from blood. The sequence was collected from a girl between 10 and 17 years old with multiple sclerosis. The CDR3 nucleotides are TGCGCCAGCAGCTTGGCCTCAAGCGTAGATACGCAGTATTTT. Translating it yields CASSLASSVDTQYF. The complete variable domain, with remaining parts taken from reference TRBV5-1 and TRBJ2-3, reads KAGVTQTPRYLIKTRGQQVTLSCSPISGHRSVSWYQQTPGQGLQFLFEYFSETQRNKGNFPGRFSGRQFSNSRSEMNVSTLELGDSALYLCASSLASSVDTQYFGPGTRLTVL.